This TCR beta chain was identified during a study of preoperative IRX-2 immunotherapy in early breast cancer. As for treatment: preoperative locoregional IRX-2 cytokine immunotherapy. This phase Ib study tested locoregional IRX-2 cytokine immunotherapy given before surgery. CDR3 size: 16 residues. V lost 7 bases, J lost 0 bases, and 8 bases stayed unmatched. Looked up from germline, CDR1 is SQVTM and CDR2 is ANQGSEA. TCRdb keeps only in-frame clones here, not all; method: immunoSEQ multiplex PCR. The sample includes around 10,000 clones, 80% to 85% of them seen just once. Sample: lymph node tissue, taken before IRX-2 immunotherapy. The clonotype comes from a human donor with breast cancer. V gene TRBV29-1 combines with J gene TRBJ2-7; the match to TRBD2 covers 14 bases. Here the CDR3 reads CSAEGLAGVSSYEQYF. CDR3 nucleotide sequence: TGCAGCGCAGAGGGACTAGCGGGAGTTTCCTCCTACGAGCAGTACTTC.